Below, one TCR beta chain is given with its context. This entry comes from a study of blood T cell repertoires in COVID-19. Study summary: COVID-19 samples, acute and convalescent, were from the United States, Italy and Spain. Sample material is recorded as cDNA or gDNA derived from T cells, B-cell-depleted T cells, or PBMCs.

Per the study methods: It was from reference gene primer amplification that nucleated cell counts were estimated. Assay: immunoSEQ multiplex PCR; the TCRdb copy retains only in-frame clones and omits some. From that table come the V and J calls and clone size; the DNA was used to work out D and trimming. The sample lists about 83,000 clones; 80% to 90% were seen once. The sequenced sample was peripheral blood. The receptor was derived from a woman of 80 years or more with acute or convalescent COVID-19.

CDR3 bases: TGTGCCTTCTCCCATCAGCCCCAGCATTTT. Its translation is CAFSHQPQHF. The V and J genes are TRBV10-3 and TRBJ1-5; the D is unclear. This CDR3 comprises 10 residues. V shed 11 bases and J shed 5 bases, with 7 bases lying between them. Germline CDR1 reads ENHRY; CDR2 reads SYGVKD.